This T cell receptor beta chain derives from a study of tissue T cells after allogeneic stem cell transplantation. Unmatched junction bases numbered 3, after V lost 6 bases and J lost 5 bases. The CDR3 is made up of 13 amino acids. Germline values: CDR1 LGHDT, CDR2 YNNKQL (reference sequence). Comments on this clone: The target antigen is unknown. Gene names are the mouse ones. From the germline J gene comes the end of the CDR3, since the read stops 1 residue before it. The same CDR3 also results from other DNA sequences found in this sample.

TCRdb's copy holds only in-frame clones and misses some; the assay was immunoSEQ multiplex PCR. The table records approximately 50,000 clones, 73% of them present only once. Findings and caveats of the study: The study did not identify alloreactive or antigen-specific tissue TCRs, and some clones might be persisting host cells.

The sample taken for sequencing was sorted cells pooled from one or two spleens. V is TRBV4 and J is TRBJ2-4; 9 bases align to TRBD2. This sequence was found in a pool of C57BL/6 mice in good health. CDR3 sequence: CASSRDWVNTLYF. The CDR3 DNA, read in part, is TGTGCCAGCAGTCGGGACTGGGTAAACACCTTGTAC.